This section outlines one T cell receptor (beta chain) sequence together with its context. This sample was included in a study of T cells of healthy individuals. TCRdb reprocessed the 5' RACE reads via MiXCR and lists one record per CDR3 protein. The top ten clones hold about 16% of a sample with around 53,000 distinct CDR3 sequences, approximately 15% of them seen once. The CDR3 loop spans 17 amino acids. Looked up from germline, CDR1 is KGHDR and CDR2 is SFDVKD. The junction had 8 bases not matched to a gene; V was cut back by 3 bases and J by 5 bases. This receptor was identified in a human donor in good health. The chain has TRBV24-1 and TRBJ2-3, with 12 bases aligning to TRBD2. The CDR3 bases are TGTGCCACCAGTGATGCGACTAGCGGGGGAGAAGAAGATACGCAGTATTTT. Its protein is CATSDATSGGEEDTQYF.